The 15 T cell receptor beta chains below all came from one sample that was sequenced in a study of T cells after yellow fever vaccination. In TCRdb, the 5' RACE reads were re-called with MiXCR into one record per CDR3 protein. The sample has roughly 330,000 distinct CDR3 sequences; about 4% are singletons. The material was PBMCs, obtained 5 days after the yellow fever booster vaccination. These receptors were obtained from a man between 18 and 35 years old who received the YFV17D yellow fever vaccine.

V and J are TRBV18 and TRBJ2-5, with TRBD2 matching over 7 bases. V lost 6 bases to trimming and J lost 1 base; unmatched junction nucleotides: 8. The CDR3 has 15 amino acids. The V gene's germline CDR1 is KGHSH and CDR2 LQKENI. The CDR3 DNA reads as TGTGCCAGCTCCCCGAGACTAGCCTCCCAAGAGACCCAGTACTTC. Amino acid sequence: CASSPRLASQETQYF.

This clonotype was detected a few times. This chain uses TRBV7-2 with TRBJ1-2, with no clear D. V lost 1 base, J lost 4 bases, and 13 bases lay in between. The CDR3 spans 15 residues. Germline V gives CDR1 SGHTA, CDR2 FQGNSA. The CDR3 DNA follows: TGTGCCAGCAGCTTAGACGTGAGGGCGTTCTATGGCTACACCTTC. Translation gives CASSLDVRAFYGYTF.

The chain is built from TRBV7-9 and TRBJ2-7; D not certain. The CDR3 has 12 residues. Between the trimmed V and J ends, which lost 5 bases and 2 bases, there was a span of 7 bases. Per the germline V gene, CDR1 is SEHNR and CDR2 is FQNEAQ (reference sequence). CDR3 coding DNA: TGTGCCAGCAGCCACGACCCCTACGAGCAGTACTTC. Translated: CASSHDPYEQYF.

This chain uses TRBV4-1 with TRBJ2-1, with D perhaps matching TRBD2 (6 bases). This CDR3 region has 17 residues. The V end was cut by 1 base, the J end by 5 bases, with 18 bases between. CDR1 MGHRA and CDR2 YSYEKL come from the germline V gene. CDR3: CASSQGVTSPGHNEQFF. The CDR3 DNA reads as TGCGCCAGCAGCCAAGGGGTGACTAGTCCCGGGCACAATGAGCAGTTCTTC.

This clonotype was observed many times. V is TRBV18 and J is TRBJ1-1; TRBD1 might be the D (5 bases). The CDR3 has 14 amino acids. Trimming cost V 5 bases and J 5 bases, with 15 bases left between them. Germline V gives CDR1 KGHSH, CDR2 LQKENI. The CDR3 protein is CASSSTQGSTEAFF. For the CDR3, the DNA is TGTGCCAGCTCATCAACCCAGGGATCTACTGAAGCTTTCTTT.

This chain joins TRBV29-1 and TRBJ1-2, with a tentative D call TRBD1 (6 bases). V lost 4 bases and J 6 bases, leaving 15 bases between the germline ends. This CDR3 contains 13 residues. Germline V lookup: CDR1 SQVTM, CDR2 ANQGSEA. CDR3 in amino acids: CSVALQGTNGYTF. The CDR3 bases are TGCAGCGTTGCCCTACAGGGAACGAATGGCTACACCTTC.

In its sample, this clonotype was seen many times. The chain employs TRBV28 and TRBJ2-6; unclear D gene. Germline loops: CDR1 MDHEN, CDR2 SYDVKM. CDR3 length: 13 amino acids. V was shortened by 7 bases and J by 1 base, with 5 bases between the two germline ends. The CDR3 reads CASTLSGANVLTF. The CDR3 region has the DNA TGTGCCAGCACCTTGTCTGGGGCCAACGTCCTGACTTTC.

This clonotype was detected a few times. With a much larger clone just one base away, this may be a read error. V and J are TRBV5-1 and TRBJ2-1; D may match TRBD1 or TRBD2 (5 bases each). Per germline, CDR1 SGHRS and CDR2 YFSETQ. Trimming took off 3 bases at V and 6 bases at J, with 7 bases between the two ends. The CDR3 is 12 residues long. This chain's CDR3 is CASSWDRNEQFF. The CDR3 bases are TGCGCCAGCAGCTGGGACCGCAATGAGCAGTTCTTC.

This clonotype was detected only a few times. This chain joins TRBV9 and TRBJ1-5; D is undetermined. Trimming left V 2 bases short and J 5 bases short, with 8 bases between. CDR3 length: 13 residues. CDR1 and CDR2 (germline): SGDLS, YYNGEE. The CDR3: CASSVNSHQPQHF. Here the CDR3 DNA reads TGTGCCAGCAGCGTGAACAGCCATCAGCCCCAGCATTTT.

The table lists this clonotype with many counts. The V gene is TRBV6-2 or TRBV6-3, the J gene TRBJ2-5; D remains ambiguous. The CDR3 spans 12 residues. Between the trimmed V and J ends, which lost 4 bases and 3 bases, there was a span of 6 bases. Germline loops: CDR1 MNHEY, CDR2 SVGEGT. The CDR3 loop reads CASSSAEETQYF. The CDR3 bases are TGTGCCAGCAGTTCAGCAGAAGAGACCCAGTACTTC.

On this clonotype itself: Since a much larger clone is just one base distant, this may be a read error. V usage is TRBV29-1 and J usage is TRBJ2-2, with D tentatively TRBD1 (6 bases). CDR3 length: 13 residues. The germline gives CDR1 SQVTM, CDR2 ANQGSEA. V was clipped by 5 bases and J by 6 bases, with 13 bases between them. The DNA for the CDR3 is TGCAGCGTTTCCCGAGGGGGTGCCGGGGAGCTGTTTTTT. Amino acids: CSVSRGGAGELFF.

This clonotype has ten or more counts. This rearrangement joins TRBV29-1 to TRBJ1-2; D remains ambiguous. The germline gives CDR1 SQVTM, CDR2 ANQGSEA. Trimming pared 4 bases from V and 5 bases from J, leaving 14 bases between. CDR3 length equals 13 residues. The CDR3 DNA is TGCAGCGTTGGAGAGCCGACCCCTTATGGCTACACCTTC. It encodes CSVGEPTPYGYTF.

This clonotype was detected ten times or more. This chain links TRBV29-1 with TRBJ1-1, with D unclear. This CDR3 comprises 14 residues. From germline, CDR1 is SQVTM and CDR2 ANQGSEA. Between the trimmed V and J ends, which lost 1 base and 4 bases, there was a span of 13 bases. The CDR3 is CSVEGALQGTEAFF. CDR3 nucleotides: TGCAGCGTTGAAGGAGCGCTGCAAGGCACTGAAGCTTTCTTT.

The CDR3 here is CSARRTSGDRGAQYF. CDR3 DNA sequence: TGCAGTGCTAGAAGGACTAGCGGGGACCGGGGGGCCCAGTACTTC. The chain recombines TRBV20-1 with TRBJ2-5; 12 bases align to TRBD2. Germline loops: CDR1 DFQATT, CDR2 SNEGSKA (reference sequence). CDR3 length: 15 amino acids. V trimming: 2 bases; J trimming: 9 bases; junction bases outside the gene matches: 10.

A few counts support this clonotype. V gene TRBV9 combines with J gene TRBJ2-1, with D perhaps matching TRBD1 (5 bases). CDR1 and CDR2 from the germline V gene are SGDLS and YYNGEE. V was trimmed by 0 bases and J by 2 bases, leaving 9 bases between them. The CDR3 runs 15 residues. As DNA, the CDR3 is TGTGCCAGCAGCGTAGAAGCGACAGCCTACAATGAGCAGTTCTTC. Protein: CASSVEATAYNEQFF.